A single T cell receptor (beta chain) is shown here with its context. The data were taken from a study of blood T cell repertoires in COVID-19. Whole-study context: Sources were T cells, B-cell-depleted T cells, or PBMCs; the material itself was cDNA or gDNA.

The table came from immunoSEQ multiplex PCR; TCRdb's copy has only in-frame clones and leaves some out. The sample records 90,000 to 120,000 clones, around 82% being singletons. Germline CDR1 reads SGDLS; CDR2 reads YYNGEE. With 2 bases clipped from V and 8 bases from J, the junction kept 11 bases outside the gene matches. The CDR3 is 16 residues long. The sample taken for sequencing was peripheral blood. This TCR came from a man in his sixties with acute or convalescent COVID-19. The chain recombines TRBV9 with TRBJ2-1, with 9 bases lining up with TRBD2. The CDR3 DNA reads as TGTGCCAGCAGCGTGGGATTTAGCGGGAGTTTCGATGAGCAGTTCTTC. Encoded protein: CASSVGFSGSFDEQFF.